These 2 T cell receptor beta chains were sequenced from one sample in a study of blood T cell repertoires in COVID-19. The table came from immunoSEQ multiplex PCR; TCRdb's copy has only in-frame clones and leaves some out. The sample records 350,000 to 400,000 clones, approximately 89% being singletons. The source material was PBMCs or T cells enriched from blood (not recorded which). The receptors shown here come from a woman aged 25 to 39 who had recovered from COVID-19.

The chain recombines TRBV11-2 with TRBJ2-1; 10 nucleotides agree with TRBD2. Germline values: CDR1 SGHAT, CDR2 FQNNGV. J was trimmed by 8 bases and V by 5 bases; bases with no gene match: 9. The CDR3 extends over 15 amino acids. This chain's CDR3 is CASSGRQREGDEQFF. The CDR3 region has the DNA TGTGCCAGCAGCGGCCGACAGCGGGAGGGTGATGAGCAGTTCTTC.

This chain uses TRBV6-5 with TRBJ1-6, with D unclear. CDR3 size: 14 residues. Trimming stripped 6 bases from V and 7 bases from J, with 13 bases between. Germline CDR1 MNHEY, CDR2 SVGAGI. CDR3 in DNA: TGTGCCAGCAGAGGCCCCCTCGGGAATTCACCCCTCCACTTT. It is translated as CASRGPLGNSPLHF.